The rows below give T cell receptor beta chains drawn from one sample of a study of shared clonotypes between healthy human individuals. Libraries were prepared by immunoSEQ multiplex PCR; TCRdb keeps only in-frame clonotypes and omits some of them. Of 1 million to 1.2 million clones in the sample, approximately 75% were seen once. The material sequenced was memory CD4+ T cells from PBMCs. The receptors were sampled from a young man in good health. Some clones in this sample may be carry-over from other donors' samples. Both conserved end residues are part of each CDR3. Each record gives: J gene, D gene, V gene, CDR3 DNA, CDR3 protein. A D gene is named only where the DNA matches it firmly.

>TRBJ2-7|NA|TRBV5-1
TGCGCCAGCAGCTGGTGGGGGGCGGAGGAGCAGTACTTC
CASSWWGAEEQYF
>TRBJ2-2|TRBD1|TRBV2
TGTGCCAGCAGTTACATAACAGGGGACACCGGGGAGCTGTTTTTT
CASSYITGDTGELFF
>TRBJ1-6|NA|TRBV7-3
TGTGCCAGCAGCCTGGGCCTGAGAGGCACCCTCCACTTT
CASSLGLRGTLHF
>TRBJ2-5|NA|TRBV15
TGTGCCACCAGCCGACTCGGGGAGACCCAGTACTTC
CATSRLGETQYF
>TRBJ1-2|NA|TRBV28
TGTGCCAGCAGTATCGGGACTTACTCATTCAACTATGGCTACACCTTC
CASSIGTYSFNYGYTF
>TRBJ2-3|TRBD1|TRBV7-9
TGTGCCAGCAGCTTCCGATGGACAGGGATCACAGATACGCAGTATTTT
CASSFRWTGITDTQYF
>TRBJ1-3|NA|TRBV4-2
TGTGCCAGCAGCCAAGGCGAGCTCCAGGTTCTCTCTGGAAACACCATATATTTT
CASSQGELQVLSGNTIYF
>TRBJ1-5|NA|TRBV27
TGTGCCAGCAGCACCCACCCTCCAGGGAGCCCCCAGCATTTT
CASSTHPPGSPQHF
>TRBJ2-3|TRBD2|TRBV28
TGTGCCAGCAGTTCGAGTAGCGGGATCACAGATACGCAGTATTTT
CASSSSSGITDTQYF
>TRBJ1-1|TRBD1|TRBV18
TGTGCCAGCCTTAAAACAGGGGAGACTGAAGCTTTCTTT
CASLKTGETEAFF
>TRBJ1-2|NA|TRBV5-8
TGTGCCAGCAGCTTGGATGGGAGGTTTTATGGCTACACCTTC
CASSLDGRFYGYTF
>TRBJ2-5|TRBD2|TRBV27
TGTGCCAGCAGTTGGAGGGTTCGGGAGGCCCAGTACTTC
CASSWRVREAQYF
>TRBJ1-2|TRBD1|TRBV5-4
TGTGCCAGCAGCGCAGGGGGCGAATGGGACTATGGCTACACCTTC
CASSAGGEWDYGYTF
>TRBJ1-4|NA|TRBV9
TGTGCCAGCAGCGGACAGGCCGCAACCGAAAAACTGTTTTTT
CASSGQAATEKLFF